This T cell receptor (beta chain) was documented in a study of regulatory T cells in long-lasting Graves disease. V gave up 1 base and J gave up 4 bases, with 10 bases separating them. The length of the CDR3 is 14 residues. CDR1 and CDR2 (germline): SNHLY, FYNNEI. Time point in this sample: newly diagnosed GD, antithyroid drugs for less than 3 months. From RNA extracted from PBMCs, the TCR library was made. Construction of TCR beta libraries relied on iRepertoire HTBI primers and on Arm-PCR targeting CDR3 regions. TCRdb called the multiplex PCR reads again in MiXCR, with one record for every CDR3 protein. The sample comprises around 250,000 distinct CDR3 sequences, around 19% of which are singletons, and roughly 15% rests with the top ten. Ten or more counts support this clonotype. These data were likewise used in another study, on T cells in Graves' hyperthyroidism and ophthalmopathy. From that second work: Separation of ophthalmopathy from stable hyperthyroidism was achieved by a 13 V-J model.

V and J are TRBV2 and TRBJ1-1, with D maybe TRBD1 (5 bases). The input for sequencing was peripheral blood mononuclear cells (PBMCs), taken at new diagnosis, from a patient treated with antithyroid drugs. This TCR was recovered from a woman in her 30s with Graves disease. The CDR3, as DNA: TGTGCCAGCAGTGAAGGAGGGGCGAGCACTGAAGCTTTCTTT. Protein sequence: CASSEGGASTEAFF.